These 4 T cell receptor beta chains were sequenced from one sample in a study of blood T cells in healthy people across ages. Sample-barcoded 5' priming and a J-beta primer mix drove a second PCR of about 6 to 11 cycles. MiXCR was run by TCRdb on the 5' RACE reads, yielding one entry per CDR3 protein. Among 1.8 million or so distinct CDR3 sequences listed, 35% to 50% were seen once. What was sequenced was blood. These receptor sequences come from a human donor in good health.

This clonotype was seen once. This rearrangement joins TRBV6-5 to TRBJ2-5; tentatively, D is TRBD1 or TRBD2 (6 bases each). The J call is doubtful: the DNA matches TRBJ2-7 better. The CDR3 is made up of 15 amino acids. The germline V gene has CDR1 MNHEY and CDR2 SVGAGI. The CDR3 protein is CASSYSGGPWNEQYF. CDR3 DNA sequence: TGTGCCAGCAGTTACTCGGGGGGCCCTTGGAACGAGCAGTACTTC.

This clonotype was seen more than once but under ten times. The V gene is TRBV3-1, the J gene TRBJ2-7; D is uncertain. V was clipped by 1 base and J by 6 bases, with 16 bases between them. Looked up from germline, CDR1 is LGHDT and CDR2 is YNNKEL (reference sequence). This CDR3 spans 15 amino acids. The CDR3 here is CASSQALPPGGEQYF. The DNA of the CDR3 is TGTGCCAGCAGCCAAGCCCTTCCACCAGGCGGCGAGCAGTACTTC.

V gene TRBV9 combines with J gene TRBJ1-6, with TRBD1 matching 8 bases. Per the germline V gene, CDR1 is SGDLS and CDR2 is YYNGEE. V shed 3 bases and J 9 bases; nucleotides not matched to a gene: 8. This CDR3 is built from 15 residues. CDR3: CASSAAGQGISPLHF. Written as DNA, the CDR3 is TGTGCCAGCAGCGCCGCCGGACAGGGCATTTCACCCCTCCACTTT.

The genes are TRBV28 and TRBJ1-2; no definite D call. CDR3 size: 15 residues. Germline-derived CDR1 and CDR2 are MDHEN and SYDVKM. V was cut by 3 bases and J by 4 bases, with 15 bases left in between. CDR3 DNA sequence: TGTGCCAGCAGTTTTCGCAGACGAGTGGGCTATGGCTACACCTTC. Its translation is CASSFRRRVGYGYTF.